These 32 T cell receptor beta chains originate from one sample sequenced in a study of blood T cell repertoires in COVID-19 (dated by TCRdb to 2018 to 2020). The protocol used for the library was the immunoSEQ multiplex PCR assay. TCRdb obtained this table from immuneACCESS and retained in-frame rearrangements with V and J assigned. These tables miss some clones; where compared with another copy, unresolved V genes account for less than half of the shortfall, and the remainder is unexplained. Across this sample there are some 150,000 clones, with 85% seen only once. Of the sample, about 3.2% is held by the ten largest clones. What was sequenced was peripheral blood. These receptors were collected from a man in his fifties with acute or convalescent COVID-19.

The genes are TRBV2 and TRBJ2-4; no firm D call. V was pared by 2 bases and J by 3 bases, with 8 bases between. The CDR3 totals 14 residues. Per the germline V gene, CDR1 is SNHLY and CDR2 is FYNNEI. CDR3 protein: CASSESPLKNIQYF. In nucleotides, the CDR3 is TGTGCCAGCAGTGAATCCCCACTCAAAAACATTCAGTACTTC. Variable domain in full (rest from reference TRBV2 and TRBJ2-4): EPEVTQTPSHQVTQMGQEVILRCVPISNHLYFYWYRQILGQKVEFLVSFYNNEISEKSEIFDDQFSVERPDGSNFTLKIRSTKLEDSAMYFCASSESPLKNIQYFGAGTRLSVL.

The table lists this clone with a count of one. CDR3 sequence (DNA): TGTGCCACCAGCAGAGATAGGGGACAGGGTAACACCGGGGAGCTGTTTTTT. Translation gives CATSRDRGQGNTGELFF. The rearrangement links TRBV15 to TRBJ2-2; TRBD1 matches 9 bases. CDR1 is LNHNV, CDR2 YYDKDF, per germline (reference sequence). V shed 0 bases, J shed 2 bases, and the junction held 4 bases outside the gene matches. There are 17 residues in the CDR3. Filled out from reference TRBV15 and TRBJ2-2, the complete variable domain reads DAMVIQNPRYQVTQFGKPVTLSCSQTLNHNVMYWYQQKSSQAPKLLFHYYDKDFNNEADTPDNFQSRRPNTSFCFLDIRSPGLGDTAMYLCATSRDRGQGNTGELFFGEGSRLTVL.

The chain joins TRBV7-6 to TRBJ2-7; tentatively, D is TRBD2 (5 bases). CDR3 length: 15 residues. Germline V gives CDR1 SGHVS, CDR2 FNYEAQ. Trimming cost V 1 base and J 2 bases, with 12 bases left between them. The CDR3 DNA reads TGTGCCAGCAGCTTAGGGCCTCACGGGGCCTACGAGCAGTACTTC. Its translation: CASSLGPHGAYEQYF. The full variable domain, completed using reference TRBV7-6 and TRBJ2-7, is GAGVSQSPRYKVTKRGQDVALRCDPISGHVSLYWYRQALGQGPEFLTYFNYEAQQDKSGLPNDRFSAERPEGSISTLTIQRTEQRDSAMYRCASSLGPHGAYEQYFGPGTRLTVT.

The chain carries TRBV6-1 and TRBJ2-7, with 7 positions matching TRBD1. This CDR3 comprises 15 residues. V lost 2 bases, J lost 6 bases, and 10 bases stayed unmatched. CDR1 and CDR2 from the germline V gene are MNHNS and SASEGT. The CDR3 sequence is CASSEPDRAVSEQYF. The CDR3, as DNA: TGTGCCAGCAGTGAACCAGACAGGGCGGTCTCCGAGCAGTACTTC.

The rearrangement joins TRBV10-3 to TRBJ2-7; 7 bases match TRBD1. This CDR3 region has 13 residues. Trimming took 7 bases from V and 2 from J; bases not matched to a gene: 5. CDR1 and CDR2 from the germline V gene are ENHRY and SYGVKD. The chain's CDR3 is CAIKGQLTYEQYF. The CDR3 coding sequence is TGTGCCATCAAGGGACAGCTTACCTACGAGCAGTACTTC.

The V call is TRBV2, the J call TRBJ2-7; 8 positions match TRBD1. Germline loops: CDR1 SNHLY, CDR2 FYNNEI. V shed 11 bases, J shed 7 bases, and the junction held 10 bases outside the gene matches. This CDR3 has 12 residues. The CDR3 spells CAGRQGLGEQYF. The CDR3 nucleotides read TGTGCCGGACGACAGGGGCTGGGGGAGCAGTACTTC.

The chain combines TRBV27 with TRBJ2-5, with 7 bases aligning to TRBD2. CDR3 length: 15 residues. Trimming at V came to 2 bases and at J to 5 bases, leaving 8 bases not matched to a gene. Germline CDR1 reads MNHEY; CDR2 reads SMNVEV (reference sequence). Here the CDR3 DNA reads TGTGCCAGCAGTTTAATCGTCGGGGGAGGGGAGACCCAGTACTTC. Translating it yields CASSLIVGGGETQYF.

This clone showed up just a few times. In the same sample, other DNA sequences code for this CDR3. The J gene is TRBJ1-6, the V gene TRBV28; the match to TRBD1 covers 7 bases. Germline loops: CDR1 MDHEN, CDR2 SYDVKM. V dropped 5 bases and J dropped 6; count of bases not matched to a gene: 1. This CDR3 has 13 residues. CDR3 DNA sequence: TGTGCCAGCAGTCGGGACAGTAATTCACCCCTCCACTTT. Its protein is CASSRDSNSPLHF.

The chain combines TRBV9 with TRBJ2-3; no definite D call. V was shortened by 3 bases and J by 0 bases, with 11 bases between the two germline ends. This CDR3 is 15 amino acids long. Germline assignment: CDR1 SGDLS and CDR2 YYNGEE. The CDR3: CASSARGSSTDTQYF. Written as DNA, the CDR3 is TGTGCCAGCAGCGCACGTGGCAGTAGCACAGATACGCAGTATTTT.

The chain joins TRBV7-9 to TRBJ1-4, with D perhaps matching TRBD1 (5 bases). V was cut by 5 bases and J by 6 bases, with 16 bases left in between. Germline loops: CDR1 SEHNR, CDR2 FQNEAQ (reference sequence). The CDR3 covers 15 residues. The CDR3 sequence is CASSPQGWGDEKLFF. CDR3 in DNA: TGTGCCAGCAGCCCGCAGGGATGGGGTGATGAAAAACTGTTTTTT.

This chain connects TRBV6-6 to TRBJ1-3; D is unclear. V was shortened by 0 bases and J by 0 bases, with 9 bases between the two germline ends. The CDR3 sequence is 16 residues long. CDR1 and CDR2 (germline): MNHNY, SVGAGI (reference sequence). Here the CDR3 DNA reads TGTGCCAGCAGTTACTCCGGGAGAAACTCTGGAAACACCATATATTTT. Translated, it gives CASSYSGRNSGNTIYF.

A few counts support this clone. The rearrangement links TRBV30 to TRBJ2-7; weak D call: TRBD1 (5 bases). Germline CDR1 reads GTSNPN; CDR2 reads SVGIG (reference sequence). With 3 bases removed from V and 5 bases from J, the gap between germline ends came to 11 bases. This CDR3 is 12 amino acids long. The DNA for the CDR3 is TGTGCCTGGAGCCCAGGGTACAACGAGCAGTACTTC. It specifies CAWSPGYNEQYF.

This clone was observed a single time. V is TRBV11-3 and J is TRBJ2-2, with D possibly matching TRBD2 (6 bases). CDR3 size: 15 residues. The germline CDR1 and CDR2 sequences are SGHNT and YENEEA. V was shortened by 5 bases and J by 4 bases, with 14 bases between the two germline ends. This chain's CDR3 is CASSKRESLTGELFF. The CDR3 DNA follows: TGTGCCAGCAGCAAACGGGAGAGTCTCACCGGGGAGCTGTTTTTT.

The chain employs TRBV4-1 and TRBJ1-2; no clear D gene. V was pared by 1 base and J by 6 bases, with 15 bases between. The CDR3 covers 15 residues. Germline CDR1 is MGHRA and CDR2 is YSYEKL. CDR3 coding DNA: TGCGCCAGCAGCCAAGTCATTGTGACTTATCATGGCTACACCTTC. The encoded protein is CASSQVIVTYHGYTF.

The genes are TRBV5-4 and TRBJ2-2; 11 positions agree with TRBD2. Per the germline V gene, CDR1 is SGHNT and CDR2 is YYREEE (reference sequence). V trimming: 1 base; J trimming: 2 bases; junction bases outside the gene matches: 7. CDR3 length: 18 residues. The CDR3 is CASSLLDLAGGNTGELFF. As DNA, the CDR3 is TGTGCCAGCAGCTTGCTTGATCTAGCGGGGGGAAACACCGGGGAGCTGTTTTTT. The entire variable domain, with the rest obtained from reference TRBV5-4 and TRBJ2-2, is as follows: ETGVTQSPTHLIKTRGQQVTLRCSSQSGHNTVSWYQQALGQGPQFIFQYYREEENGRGNFPPRFSGLQFPNYSSELNVNALELDDSALYLCASSLLDLAGGNTGELFFGEGSRLTVL.

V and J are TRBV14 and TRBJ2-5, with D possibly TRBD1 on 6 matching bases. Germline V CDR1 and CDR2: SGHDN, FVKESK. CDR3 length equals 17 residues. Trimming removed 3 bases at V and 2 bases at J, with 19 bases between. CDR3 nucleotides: TGTGCCAGCAGCCAGGACCCCCGGGGACACATACAAGAGACCCAGTACTTC. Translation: CASSQDPRGHIQETQYF.

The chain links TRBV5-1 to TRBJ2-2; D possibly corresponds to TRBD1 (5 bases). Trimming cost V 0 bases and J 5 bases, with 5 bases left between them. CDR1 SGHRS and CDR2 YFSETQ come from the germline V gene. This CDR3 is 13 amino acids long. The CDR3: CASSLGQTGELFF. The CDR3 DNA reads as TGCGCCAGCAGCTTGGGACAGACCGGGGAGCTGTTTTTT.

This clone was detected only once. The CDR3 DNA sequence: TGTGCCTGGAGGGACTACATAGGAACCGCCTACAATGAGCAGTTCTTC. Protein: CAWRDYIGTAYNEQFF. J is TRBJ2-1 and V is TRBV30; TRBD2 is a possible D gene (6 bases). CDR3 size: 16 residues. Trimming pared 3 bases from V and 2 bases from J, leaving 17 bases between. Germline V CDR1 and CDR2: GTSNPN, SVGIG (reference sequence).

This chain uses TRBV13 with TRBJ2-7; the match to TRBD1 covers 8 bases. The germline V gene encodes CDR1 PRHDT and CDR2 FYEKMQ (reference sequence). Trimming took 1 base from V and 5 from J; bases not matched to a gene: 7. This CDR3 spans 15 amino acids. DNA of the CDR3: TGTGCCAGCAGCTTAGTTGGTGGACAGGGCCACGAGCAGTACTTC. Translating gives CASSLVGGQGHEQYF.

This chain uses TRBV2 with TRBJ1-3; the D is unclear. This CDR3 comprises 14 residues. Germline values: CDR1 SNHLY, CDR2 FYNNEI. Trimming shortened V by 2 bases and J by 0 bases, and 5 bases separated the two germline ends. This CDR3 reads CASSESDSGNTIYF. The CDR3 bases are TGTGCCAGCAGTGAAAGCGACTCTGGAAACACCATATATTTT. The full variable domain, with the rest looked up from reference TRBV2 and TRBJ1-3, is EPEVTQTPSHQVTQMGQEVILRCVPISNHLYFYWYRQILGQKVEFLVSFYNNEISEKSEIFDDQFSVERPDGSNFTLKIRSTKLEDSAMYFCASSESDSGNTIYFGEGSWLTVV.

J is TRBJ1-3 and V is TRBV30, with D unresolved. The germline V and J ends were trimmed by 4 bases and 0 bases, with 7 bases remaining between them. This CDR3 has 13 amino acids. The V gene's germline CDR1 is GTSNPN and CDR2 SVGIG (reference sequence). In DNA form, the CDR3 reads TGTGCCTGGAACATTGTCTCTGGAAACACCATATATTTT. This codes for CAWNIVSGNTIYF.

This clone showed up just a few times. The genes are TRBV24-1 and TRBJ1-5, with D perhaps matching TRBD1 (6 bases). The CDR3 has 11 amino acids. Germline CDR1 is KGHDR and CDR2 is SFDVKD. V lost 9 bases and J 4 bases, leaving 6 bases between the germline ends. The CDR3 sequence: CATGQNQPQHF. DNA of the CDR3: TGTGCCACCGGACAGAATCAGCCCCAGCATTTT.

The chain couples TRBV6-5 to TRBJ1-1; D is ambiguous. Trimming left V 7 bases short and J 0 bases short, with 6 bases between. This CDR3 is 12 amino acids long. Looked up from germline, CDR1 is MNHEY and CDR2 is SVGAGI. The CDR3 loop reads CASKNMNTEAFF. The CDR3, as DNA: TGTGCCAGCAAGAACATGAACACTGAAGCTTTCTTT.

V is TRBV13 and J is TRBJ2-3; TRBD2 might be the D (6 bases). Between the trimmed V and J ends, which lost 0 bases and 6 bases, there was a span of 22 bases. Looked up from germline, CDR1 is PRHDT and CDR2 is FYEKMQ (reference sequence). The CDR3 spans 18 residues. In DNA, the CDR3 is TGTGCCAGCAGCTTAGGCCGGGTTAGCGGCCCCAGCGGGGATACGCAGTATTTT. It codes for CASSLGRVSGPSGDTQYF.

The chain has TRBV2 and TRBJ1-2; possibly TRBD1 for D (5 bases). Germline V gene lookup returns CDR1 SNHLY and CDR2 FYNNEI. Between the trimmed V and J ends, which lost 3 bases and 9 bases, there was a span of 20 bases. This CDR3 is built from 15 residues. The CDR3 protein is CASSELGRARGSYTF. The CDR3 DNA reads TGTGCCAGCAGTGAGCTGGGCAGGGCCCGCGGCAGCTACACCTTC.

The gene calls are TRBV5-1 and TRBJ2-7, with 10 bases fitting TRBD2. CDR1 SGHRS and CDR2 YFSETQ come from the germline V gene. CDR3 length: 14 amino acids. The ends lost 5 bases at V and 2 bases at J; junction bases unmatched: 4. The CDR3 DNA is TGCGCCAGCAGTTGGACTAGCGGCCCCTACGAGCAGTACTTC. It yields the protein CASSWTSGPYEQYF.

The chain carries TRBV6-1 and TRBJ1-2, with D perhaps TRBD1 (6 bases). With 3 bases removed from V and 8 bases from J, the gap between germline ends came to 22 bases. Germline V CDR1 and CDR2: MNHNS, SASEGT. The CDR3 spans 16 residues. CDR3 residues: CASSESRGPVGYGYTF. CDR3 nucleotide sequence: TGTGCCAGCAGTGAGTCCAGGGGACCCGTCGGTTACGGCTACACCTTC.

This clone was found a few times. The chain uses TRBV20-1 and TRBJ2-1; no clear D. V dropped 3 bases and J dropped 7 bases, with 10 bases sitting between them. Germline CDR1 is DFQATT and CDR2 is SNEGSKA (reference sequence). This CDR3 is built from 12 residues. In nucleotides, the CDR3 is TGCAGTGCTAGTGAAGAGAATAATGAGCAGTTCTTC. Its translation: CSASEENNEQFF.

For the CDR3, the DNA is TGTGCCAGTAGTATACTCAATGAGCAGTTCTTC. This gives the protein CASSILNEQFF. The rearrangement joins TRBV19 to TRBJ2-1; D is undetermined. The CDR3 has 11 amino acids. Trimming removed 2 bases at V and 6 bases at J, with 2 bases between. Germline V gene data show CDR1 as LNHDA and CDR2 as SQIVND (reference sequence).

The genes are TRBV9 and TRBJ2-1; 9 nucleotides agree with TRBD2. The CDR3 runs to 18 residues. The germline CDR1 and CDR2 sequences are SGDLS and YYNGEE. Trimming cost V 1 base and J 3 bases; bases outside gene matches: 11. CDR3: CASSVTAGGIQIYNEQFF. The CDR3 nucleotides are TGTGCCAGCAGCGTAACGGCGGGAGGGATCCAGATCTACAATGAGCAGTTCTTC.

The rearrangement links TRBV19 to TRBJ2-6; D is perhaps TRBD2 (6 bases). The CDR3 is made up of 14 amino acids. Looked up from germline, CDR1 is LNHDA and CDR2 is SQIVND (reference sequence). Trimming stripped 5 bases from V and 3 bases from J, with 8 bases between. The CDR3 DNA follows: TGTGCCAGTAGTGTGGGAGGTGGGGCCAACGTCCTGACTTTC. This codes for CASSVGGGANVLTF. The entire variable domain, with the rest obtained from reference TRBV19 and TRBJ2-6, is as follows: DGGITQSPKYLFRKEGQNVTLSCEQNLNHDAMYWYRQDPGQGLRLIYYSQIVNDFQKGDIAEGYSVSREKKESFPLTVTSAQKNPTAFYLCASSVGGGANVLTFGAGSRLTVL.

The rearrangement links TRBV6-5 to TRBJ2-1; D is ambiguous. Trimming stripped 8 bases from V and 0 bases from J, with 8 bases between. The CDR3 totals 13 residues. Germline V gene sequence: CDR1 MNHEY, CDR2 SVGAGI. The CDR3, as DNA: TGTGCCAGCTCCGGTGGCTCCTACAATGAGCAGTTCTTC. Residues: CASSGGSYNEQFF.